This TCR beta chain originates from a study of cytomegalovirus exposure and HLA in healthy donors. This PCR relied on a set of 60 Vbeta primers and 13 Jbeta primers. Clones were sequenced by immunoSEQ multiplex PCR, and TCRdb holds only the in-frame ones, with some missing. The sample lists approximately 110,000 clones; about 80% were seen once. Unrecorded immune exposure was likely among donors, who were nominally healthy when sampled. CDR1 SGHDT and CDR2 YYEEEE come from the germline V gene. V was clipped by 3 bases and J by 5 bases, with 14 bases between them. This CDR3 has 14 residues. This clone has only a few counts. As yet, its antigen is unknown. General study points: Other equally common chains were less clonally expanded than HLA-associated TCR beta chains, a later analysis showed. Later analysis identified several of the most significant clusters that appeared linked to common viral pathogens. Rare TCR sequences dominated, though some public TCRs recurred in many donors.

The clonotype originates from a man between 35 and 55 years old in good health and CMV-seronegative. This chain joins TRBV5-6 and TRBJ2-5, with D maybe TRBD2 (5 bases). Sequencing was done on a sample of PBMCs. CDR3 bases: TGTGCCAGCAGCTGGACTCGATCTTCGGAGACCCAGTACTTC. This encodes CASSWTRSSETQYF.